This T cell receptor beta chain was captured in a study of blood T cells in healthy people across ages. The study, taken as a whole, reports: Correlation between TCR beta diversity and naive T cell percentage was strong. Versus aged donors, long-lived donors had higher diversity and more naive CD4+ cells.

Individuals who donated were healthy Caucasians from Russia aged roughly 6 to 90. Drawing of peripheral blood yielded about 10 milliliters from each donor. On this clonotype itself: The antigen remains unidentified.

Using a J-beta primer mix together with a sample-barcoded 5' primer, a second PCR was run for about 6 to 11 cycles. TCRdb reanalysed the 5' RACE reads using MiXCR and keeps one entry per CDR3 protein. Among approximately 730,000 distinct CDR3 sequences, about 53% were seen once, and the ten largest hold roughly two fifths. Germline V lookup: CDR1 SGHRS, CDR2 YFSETQ. V was trimmed by 3 bases and J by 10 bases, leaving 15 bases between them. This CDR3 is built from 13 residues. The chain uses TRBV5-1 and TRBJ2-3; perhaps TRBD1 as D (6 bases). Sample: blood. The source is a man at least 80 years old in good health. CDR3 DNA: TGCGCCAGCAGCTCACCAACAGGGAGACCGCAGTATTTT. Its translation is CASSSPTGRPQYF.